Listed below are T cell receptor beta chains from one sample, sequenced in a study of cytomegalovirus exposure and HLA in healthy donors. TCRdb's copy holds only in-frame clones and misses some; the assay was immunoSEQ multiplex PCR. The sample lists fewer than 250,000 clones; roughly 80% were seen once. The sample comprised PBMCs. The origin of the receptors is a man aged 40-55 years in good health and CMV-seropositive. The CDR3 runs from the conserved cysteine through the conserved F or W. The D gene is left open where the match is weak. Clone size, where shown, is once, few, many, or a class for clones that have expanded.

. | TRBJ1-1 | TRBV2 | . | TGTGCCAGCGGCATGAACACTGAAGCTTTCTTT | CASGMNTEAFF
TRBD1 | TRBJ2-7 | TRBV6-1 | few | TGTGCCAGCAGTGGCCAGGGGGCGCAAACCGAGCAGTACTTC | CASSGQGAQTEQYF
TRBD2 | TRBJ2-7 | TRBV13 | . | TGTGCCAGCAGCTTAGGGGGTAGCGGGGCTCTCTACGAGCAGTACTTC | CASSLGGSGALYEQYF
. | TRBJ1-3 | TRBV7-7 | . | TGTGCCAGCAGCCCGGACACCCTCTTTGGAAACACCATATATTTT | CASSPDTLFGNTIYF
. | TRBJ2-3 | TRBV11-3 | . | TGTGCCAGCAGCTTACTGGGGGCCTCAGATACGCAGTATTTT | CASSLLGASDTQYF
. | TRBJ1-5 | TRBV6-5 | . | TGTGCCAGCAGTCCGCGTCCGGGGTTGCCCCAGCATTTT | CASSPRPGLPQHF
. | TRBJ2-1 | TRBV2 | few | TGTGCCAGCAGCGATGGGGAGCCCCTGGCCGGTGAGCAGTTCTTC | CASSDGEPLAGEQFF
. | TRBJ2-7 | TRBV10-3 | . | TGTGCCAGCAGCACCCCATGGGGACAAACCTACGAGCAGTACTTC | CASSTPWGQTYEQYF
. | TRBJ2-1 | TRBV5-1 | . | TGCGCCAGCAGCTTGGGCGGTAAACGGGGTGAGCAGTTCTTC | CASSLGGKRGEQFF
. | TRBJ2-5 | TRBV6-5 | . | TGTGCCAGCACCAACTCTATCGAGACCCAGTACTTC | CASTNSIETQYF
TRBD2 | TRBJ2-1 | TRBV6-5 | few | TGTGCCAGCAGATCGACTAGCGGGTGGGGTGGTGAGCAGTTCTTC | CASRSTSGWGGEQFF
. | TRBJ1-2 | TRBV7-2 | . | TGTGCCAGCAGCTTAGGGCAGGGGTGGGGCTACACCTTC | CASSLGQGWGYTF
. | TRBJ2-7 | TRBV7-9 | . | TGTGCCAGCAGCCTACAGGCTGGTGAGCAGTACTTC | CASSLQAGEQYF
. | TRBJ1-5 | TRBV30 | few | TGTGCCTGGAGGGGGGGGCCAAATCAGCCCCAGCATTTT | CAWRGGPNQPQHF
. | TRBJ2-4 | TRBV7-6 | . | TGTGCCAGCAGCTTAGCAAGTCACGCGGGGGCCAAAAACATTCAGTACTTC | CASSLASHAGAKNIQYF
. | TRBJ2-2 | TRBV9 | once | TGTGCCAGCAGCGTAGGGGCCAGGGGGAACACCGGGGAGCTGTTTTTT | CASSVGARGNTGELFF
. | TRBJ2-6 | TRBV5-1 | . | TGCGCCAGCAGCTCCTCAGGGGTCTCTGGGGCCAACGTCCTGACTTTC | CASSSSGVSGANVLTF
TRBD1 | TRBJ1-3 | TRBV5-6 | . | TGTGCCAGCAGCCTCAGGGGGACTGGAAACACCATATATTTT | CASSLRGTGNTIYF
TRBD1 | TRBJ2-1 | TRBV19 | few | TGTGCCAGTAGAACTGAGGGGGCCGGTGAGCAGTTCTTC | CASRTEGAGEQFF
. | TRBJ2-7 | TRBV6-5 | . | TGTGCCAGGCGCGAGCAGTACTTC | CARREQYF
. | TRBJ2-1 | TRBV5-4 | . | TGTGCCAGCAGCCCAGGGACAGTCGGAGCGGGGGATCGGAATGAGCAGTTCTTC | CASSPGTVGAGDRNEQFF
TRBD2 | TRBJ2-3 | TRBV5-4 | . | TGTGCCAGCAGCCCATCCGGGAGGGTCCCCTTACCCACAGATACGCAGTATTTT | CASSPSGRVPLPTDTQYF
. | TRBJ2-5 | TRBV28 | few | TGTGCCAGCAGTTTACGGCAGAGCGTGTTGACCCAGTACTTC | CASSLRQSVLTQYF
TRBD2 | TRBJ2-2 | TRBV11-2 | . | TGTGCCAGCAGCTTACGTTTTGAGCGGGGGGACACCGGGGAGCTGTTTTTT | CASSLRFERGDTGELFF
TRBD1 | TRBJ1-2 | TRBV19 | . | TGTGCCAGTAGACCTGGACAGGGGCGTAACTATGGCTACACCTTC | CASRPGQGRNYGYTF
. | TRBJ2-2 | TRBV18 | . | TGTGCCAGCTCACCACCTAGTAGCACCGGGGAGCTGTTTTTT | CASSPPSSTGELFF
TRBD2 | TRBJ2-1 | TRBV4-1 | once | TGCGCCAGCAGCGACGTAGCGGGGGCCCACAATGAGCAGTTCTTC | CASSDVAGAHNEQFF
. | TRBJ1-3 | TRBV29-1 | . | TGCAGCGTTGCGGGACTGTACTCTGGAAACACCATATATTTT | CSVAGLYSGNTIYF
. | TRBJ2-2 | TRBV11-3 | once | TGTGCCAGCAGCTTACCCACGGGACTCAACACCGGGGAGCTGTTTTTT | CASSLPTGLNTGELFF
. | TRBJ2-5 | TRBV19 | . | TGTGCCAGTAGTATCAACAGGATGAGAGAGGAGACCCAGTACTTC | CASSINRMREETQYF
. | TRBJ2-1 | TRBV10-2 | . | TGCGCCAGCAGTGAGTGGGCTTTCAATGAGCAGTTCTTC | CASSEWAFNEQFF
TRBD1 | TRBJ2-7 | TRBV4-1 | . | TGCGCCAGCAGCCAGGGACAGGACTCCTCCTACGAGCAGTACTTC | CASSQGQDSSYEQYF
. | TRBJ2-3 | TRBV2 | . | TGTGCCAGCAGTCAAACGGGTTATACGCAGTATTTT | CASSQTGYTQYF
. | TRBJ2-1 | TRBV7-2 | . | TGTGCCAGCAGCTCGAGTATTATGCAGTTCTTC | CASSSSIMQFF
TRBD2 | TRBJ2-5 | TRBV7-2 | . | TGTGCCAGCAGCTTGACTAGCGGTTTCCAAGAGACCCAGTACTTC | CASSLTSGFQETQYF
TRBD1 | TRBJ1-2 | TRBV4-3 | few | TGCGCCAGCAGCCTCAAGACCGGACAGGGATATGGCTACACCTTC | CASSLKTGQGYGYTF
. | TRBJ1-6 | TRBV5-8 | . | TGTGCCAGCAGCTTCGCAGGGTTAGGATCACCCCTCCACTTT | CASSFAGLGSPLHF